Presented here are 14 T cell receptor beta chains from one specimen sequenced in a study of blood T cell repertoires in COVID-19. Assay used: immunoSEQ multiplex PCR; TCRdb lists only in-frame clones, some missing. Of hundreds of thousands of clones in the sample, over 80% are singletons; the top ten hold more than 8.5%. Material: peripheral blood. All receptors derive from a woman between 70 and 85 years old with COVID-19, enrolled during active disease.

V is TRBV6-6 and J is TRBJ2-1; TRBD2 matches 9 bases. The CDR3 length is 14 residues. V lost 6 bases, J lost 9 bases, and 9 bases stayed unmatched. Germline V gives CDR1 MNHNY, CDR2 SVGAGI (reference sequence). The CDR3 loop reads CASSRSGSGSEQFF. The CDR3, as DNA: TGTGCCAGCAGCCGTAGCGGGAGCGGCAGTGAGCAGTTCTTC.

The chain joins TRBV3-1 (or the pseudogene TRBV3-2) to TRBJ2-1; D not resolved. Trimming left V 0 bases short and J 2 bases short, with 5 bases between. The length of the CDR3 is 14 residues. From germline, CDR1 is LGHDT and CDR2 YNNKEL (reference sequence). CDR3 nucleotide sequence: TGTGCCAGCAGCCAAGACACTACCTACAATGAGCAGTTCTTC. The encoded protein is CASSQDTTYNEQFF.

This clone appeared many times. The gene calls are TRBV5-1 and TRBJ1-3; D perhaps matches TRBD1 (5 bases). Germline CDR1 SGHRS, CDR2 YFSETQ. There are 15 residues in the CDR3. V lost 0 bases and J lost 4, with 11 bases in between. As DNA, the CDR3 is TGCGCCAGCAGCTTGGTAGCGGGACCCGGAAACACCATATATTTT. Its translation is CASSLVAGPGNTIYF.

J is TRBJ2-1 and V is TRBV30; a weak D match, TRBD2 (6 bases). Germline CDR1 GTSNPN, CDR2 SVGIG (reference sequence). The V and J ends lost 3 bases and 5 bases respectively, with 20 bases between them. The CDR3 is 16 residues long. DNA of the CDR3: TGTGCCTGGAGCAGAACCCCGGGACTTCGGGACAATGAGCAGTTCTTC. Translated, it gives CAWSRTPGLRDNEQFF.

The chain is built from TRBV19 and TRBJ1-5; 9 bases fit TRBD1. CDR1 and CDR2 from the germline V gene are LNHDA and SQIVND (reference sequence). The CDR3 has 15 residues. V shed 1 base, J shed 4 bases, and the junction held 2 bases outside the gene matches. The CDR3 bases are TGTGCCAGTAGTATAGGACAGGGGGTAAATCAGCCCCAGCATTTT. Its translation is CASSIGQGVNQPQHF.

The J gene is TRBJ2-1, the V gene TRBV15; D might be TRBD1 (5 bases). Germline lookup yields CDR1 LNHNV and CDR2 YYDKDF (reference sequence). The CDR3 covers 15 residues. The ends were cut back, 3 bases at V and 1 base at J, with 10 bases in the middle. The CDR3 DNA follows: TGTGCCACCAGCAGGGCTAGGGGTTCCTACAATGAGCAGTTCTTC. Its protein is CATSRARGSYNEQFF.

The gene calls are TRBV11-2 and TRBJ1-1; no clear D. The germline V and J ends were trimmed by 5 bases and 1 base, with 11 bases remaining between them. This CDR3 has 14 amino acids. Germline assignment: CDR1 SGHAT and CDR2 FQNNGV. The CDR3 sequence: CASSQNAGNTEAFF. Written as DNA, the CDR3 is TGTGCCAGCAGCCAGAATGCGGGGAACACTGAAGCTTTCTTT.

The V gene is TRBV6-5, the J gene TRBJ2-2, with D uncertain. CDR3 length equals 14 residues. The V gene's germline CDR1 is MNHEY and CDR2 SVGAGI. V lost 8 bases, J lost 0 bases, and 10 bases lay in between. CDR3 DNA sequence: TGTGCCAGCTTTAGTTCCGCGAACACCGGGGAGCTGTTTTTT. Translating it yields CASFSSANTGELFF.

Here the CDR3 DNA reads TGTGCCAGCAGCCCCGGTTTCACCGGGGAGCTGTTTTTT. Translation: CASSPGFTGELFF. The genes are TRBV27 and TRBJ2-2, with D unclear. The germline V gene encodes CDR1 MNHEY and CDR2 SMNVEV (reference sequence). V lost 6 bases to trimming and J lost 4 bases, with 9 bases between them. CDR3 length equals 13 residues.

This chain joins TRBV7-9 and TRBJ2-7; D perhaps matches TRBD1 (6 bases). The germline CDR1 and CDR2 sequences are SEHNR and FQNEAQ (reference sequence). This CDR3 is 14 amino acids long. The V end lost 6 bases, the J end lost 2 bases, and 14 bases lay between the germline ends. The DNA for the CDR3 is TGTGCCAGCAGACCGAAGGGGACAACCTACGAGCAGTACTTC. Translation: CASRPKGTTYEQYF.

The genes are TRBV19 and TRBJ2-7, with 7 bases matching TRBD2. Germline loops: CDR1 LNHDA, CDR2 SQIVND (reference sequence). This CDR3 is built from 17 residues. Unmatched junction bases numbered 13, after V lost 5 bases and J lost 0 bases. The CDR3 here is CASSYSIAGVDSYEQYF. The CDR3 DNA reads TGTGCCAGTAGTTATTCCATCGCGGGAGTGGACTCCTACGAGCAGTACTTC.

This rearrangement joins TRBV7-9 to TRBJ1-1; 7 positions agree with TRBD1. The CDR3 loop spans 13 amino acids. Germline loops: CDR1 SEHNR, CDR2 FQNEAQ (reference sequence). The V gene end was trimmed by 6 bases and the J gene end by 2 bases; junction bases not matched to a gene: 3. CDR3 DNA sequence: TGTGCCAGCAGACAGGGGACCAACACTGAAGCTTTCTTT. It is translated as CASRQGTNTEAFF.

Worth noting for this clone: The sample holds other DNA sequences that translate to the same CDR3. The chain combines TRBV6-5 with TRBJ2-5; 12 bases line up with TRBD2. Germline CDR1 is MNHEY and CDR2 is SVGAGI. This CDR3 contains 15 residues. With V trimmed by 6 bases and J by 1 base, 3 bases remained unmatched. As DNA, the CDR3 is TGTGCCAGCAGCCCACTAGCGGGGGGCCAAGAGACCCAGTACTTC. Protein sequence: CASSPLAGGQETQYF.

The V and J genes are TRBV30 and TRBJ1-6, with no clear D. Per germline, CDR1 GTSNPN and CDR2 SVGIG (reference sequence). V lost 0 bases and J lost 14, with 14 bases in between. The CDR3 is 13 residues long. CDR3 protein: CAWSVSRPSALHF. The CDR3 DNA reads as TGTGCCTGGAGTGTATCGCGCCCCTCGGCCCTCCACTTT.